The entry below gives a single T cell receptor beta chain sequence along with its context. Antigen: not known. Splitting of CD4+ cells produced CD45RA+ naive and CD45RA-negative memory subsets. These data originate in a study of shared clonotypes between healthy human individuals. Study-level findings and limits: Compared with memory subsets, naive subsets generally had larger estimated richness.

V lost 5 bases, J lost 4 bases, and 12 bases lay in between. Germline values: CDR1 SGHDT, CDR2 YYEEEE. The CDR3 consists of 13 residues. The assay was immunoSEQ multiplex PCR, and TCRdb's table has in-frame clones only and misses some. Of under 2.5 million clones listed, just under 95% are singletons. The TCR comes from a man between 18 and 35 years old in good health. Some clones in this sample may be carry-over from other donors' samples. The V gene is TRBV5-6, the J gene TRBJ2-5; a possible D gene is TRBD2 (6 bases). Sequencing was carried out using naive CD4+ T cells from PBMCs. The subset denotes: CD45RA+ positively selected. DNA for the CDR3: TGTGCCAGCAGTCCCTTGGGGGGAGAGACCCAGTACTTC. This encodes CASSPLGGETQYF. Full variable domain (outside the CDR3, taken from reference TRBV5-6 and TRBJ2-5): DAGVTQSPTHLIKTRGQQVTLRCSPKSGHDTVSWYQQALGQGPQFIFQYYEEEERQRGNFPDRFSGHQFPNYSSELNVNALLLGDSALYLCASSPLGGETQYFGPGTRLLVL.